This is a list of T cell receptor beta chains from one sample in a study of PD-L1 blockade in urothelial cancer. Generated by immunoSEQ multiplex PCR, the TCRdb table keeps only in-frame clones and is missing some. The sample carries around 42,000 clones, about 80% recorded once. The input for sequencing was PBMCs, taken around atezolizumab (anti-PD-L1) treatment. The receptors here all came from a man in his 70s with urothelial cancer. The CDR3 runs from the conserved cysteine through the conserved F or W. Each record gives: V gene, J gene, D gene, clone size, CDR3 protein, CDR3 DNA. A D gene is named only where the DNA matches it firmly. Not every row has a clone size; where given, it reads once, few, many or a size class.

v_call: TRBV27; j_call: TRBJ2-1; d_call: .; clone_size: .; cdr3_aa: CASSPIDGWSMGQFF; cdr3_nt: TGTGCCAGCAGTCCCATCGACGGGTGGAGTATGGGGCAGTTCTTC
v_call: TRBV28; j_call: TRBJ2-5; d_call: TRBD2; clone_size: .; cdr3_aa: CASSVAGQETQYF; cdr3_nt: TGTGCCAGCAGCGTAGCGGGCCAAGAGACCCAGTACTTC
v_call: TRBV9; j_call: TRBJ2-3; d_call: .; clone_size: .; cdr3_aa: CASSPYYNPDTDTQYF; cdr3_nt: TGTGCCAGCAGCCCCTACTACAACCCGGACACAGATACGCAGTATTTT
v_call: TRBV4-3; j_call: TRBJ2-1; d_call: .; clone_size: .; cdr3_aa: CASSQDRTGGEQFF; cdr3_nt: TGCGCCAGCAGCCAAGATAGAACGGGTGGTGAGCAGTTCTTC
v_call: TRBV2; j_call: TRBJ2-7; d_call: TRBD2; clone_size: .; cdr3_aa: CASSEGAGAQDEQYF; cdr3_nt: TGTGCCAGCAGTGAAGGGGCGGGAGCGCAGGACGAGCAGTACTTC
v_call: TRBV9; j_call: TRBJ2-1; d_call: TRBD1; clone_size: .; cdr3_aa: CASSEGDSNNEQFF; cdr3_nt: TGTGCCAGCAGCGAGGGGGACAGTAACAATGAGCAGTTCTTC
v_call: TRBV7-6; j_call: TRBJ2-7; d_call: TRBD2; clone_size: .; cdr3_aa: CASSLGTSGSNIYEQYF; cdr3_nt: TGTGCCAGCAGCTTAGGGACTAGCGGGAGTAATATCTACGAGCAGTACTTC
v_call: TRBV4-2; j_call: TRBJ2-1; d_call: TRBD2; clone_size: .; cdr3_aa: CASSQLAGAHEQFF; cdr3_nt: TGTGCCAGCAGCCAACTAGCGGGAGCCCATGAGCAGTTCTTC
v_call: TRBV4-1; j_call: TRBJ1-2; d_call: .; clone_size: few; cdr3_aa: CASSPLGESGYTF; cdr3_nt: TGCGCCAGCAGCCCATTAGGGGAAAGTGGCTACACCTTC
v_call: TRBV7-2; j_call: TRBJ2-2; d_call: .; clone_size: .; cdr3_aa: CASSRRDTGELFF; cdr3_nt: TGTGCCAGCAGCCGTCGGGACACCGGGGAGCTGTTTTTT
v_call: TRBV15; j_call: TRBJ1-5; d_call: .; clone_size: .; cdr3_aa: CATSRVTGIQPQHF; cdr3_nt: TGTGCCACCAGCAGAGTAACAGGAATTCAGCCCCAGCATTTT
v_call: TRBV7-3; j_call: TRBJ2-2; d_call: TRBD1; clone_size: .; cdr3_aa: CASSDRGAGELFF; cdr3_nt: TGTGCCAGCAGTGACAGGGGAGCCGGGGAGCTGTTTTTT
v_call: TRBV11-2; j_call: TRBJ2-3; d_call: TRBD2; clone_size: .; cdr3_aa: CASSLAGVGTDTQYF; cdr3_nt: TGTGCCAGCAGTCTAGCGGGAGTTGGCACAGATACGCAGTATTTT
v_call: TRBV13; j_call: TRBJ1-1; d_call: TRBD1; clone_size: .; cdr3_aa: CASSIRDRLNTEAFF; cdr3_nt: TGTGCCAGCAGCATACGGGACAGATTGAACACTGAAGCTTTCTTT
v_call: TRBV18; j_call: TRBJ1-3; d_call: TRBD1; clone_size: .; cdr3_aa: CASSPETGAGNTIYF; cdr3_nt: TGTGCCAGCTCACCAGAGACAGGGGCCGGAAACACCATATATTTT
v_call: TRBV10-2; j_call: TRBJ1-2; d_call: .; clone_size: .; cdr3_aa: CATGANYGYTF; cdr3_nt: TGCGCCACCGGAGCTAACTATGGCTACACCTTC
v_call: TRBV7-9; j_call: TRBJ2-1; d_call: .; clone_size: .; cdr3_aa: CASSLVVNEQFF; cdr3_nt: TGTGCCAGCAGCCTAGTCGTGAATGAGCAGTTCTTC
v_call: TRBV7-2; j_call: TRBJ2-5; d_call: .; clone_size: .; cdr3_aa: CASSFGLQQETQYF; cdr3_nt: TGTGCCAGCAGCTTTGGGCTACAACAAGAGACCCAGTACTTC
v_call: TRBV14; j_call: TRBJ1-2; d_call: .; clone_size: .; cdr3_aa: CASSQARQPYGYTF; cdr3_nt: TGTGCCAGCAGCCAGGCCCGACAGCCCTATGGCTACACCTTC
v_call: TRBV5-1; j_call: TRBJ2-5; d_call: .; clone_size: .; cdr3_aa: CASSLEGGEETQYF; cdr3_nt: TGCGCCAGCAGCTTGGAAGGCGGGGAAGAGACCCAGTACTTC
v_call: TRBV7-9; j_call: TRBJ2-5; d_call: .; clone_size: .; cdr3_aa: CASSLGGGREYQETQYF; cdr3_nt: TGTGCCAGCAGCTTAGGAGGCGGGCGCGAGTACCAAGAGACCCAGTACTTC
v_call: TRBV5-5; j_call: TRBJ1-5; d_call: .; clone_size: .; cdr3_aa: CASSFRQGNQPQHF; cdr3_nt: TGTGCCAGCAGCTTTCGACAGGGCAATCAGCCCCAGCATTTT
v_call: TRBV7-9; j_call: TRBJ2-2; d_call: TRBD2; clone_size: .; cdr3_aa: CASTSFSSGRAGELFF; cdr3_nt: TGTGCCAGCACCTCTTTCTCTAGCGGGAGGGCCGGGGAGCTGTTTTTT
v_call: TRBV5-1; j_call: TRBJ2-7; d_call: TRBD1; clone_size: .; cdr3_aa: CASSSTDRAWDWPYEQYF; cdr3_nt: TGCGCCAGCAGCTCCACGGACAGGGCCTGGGACTGGCCCTACGAGCAGTACTTC
v_call: TRBV9; j_call: TRBJ2-4; d_call: .; clone_size: .; cdr3_aa: CASSPEPYLAKNIQYF; cdr3_nt: TGTGCCAGCAGCCCCGAGCCGTACCTAGCCAAAAACATTCAGTACTTC
v_call: TRBV9; j_call: TRBJ2-7; d_call: .; clone_size: .; cdr3_aa: CASSVGDGSVGEQYF; cdr3_nt: TGTGCCAGCAGCGTAGGAGACGGGAGTGTAGGCGAGCAGTACTTC
v_call: TRBV27; j_call: TRBJ2-5; d_call: .; clone_size: once; cdr3_aa: CASSLSRAETQYF; cdr3_nt: TGTGCCAGCAGTTTATCCAGGGCGGAGACCCAGTACTTC
v_call: TRBV5-1; j_call: TRBJ2-1; d_call: .; clone_size: .; cdr3_aa: CASSPQRASRHNEQFF; cdr3_nt: TGCGCCAGCAGCCCCCAACGAGCTAGCAGACACAATGAGCAGTTCTTC
v_call: TRBV7-5; j_call: TRBJ1-5; d_call: .; clone_size: .; cdr3_aa: CARTQGPGDQPQHF; cdr3_nt: TGTGCCAGAACCCAGGGCCCAGGGGATCAGCCCCAGCATTTT
v_call: TRBV14; j_call: TRBJ2-4; d_call: .; clone_size: .; cdr3_aa: CASSPLVGGRVNIQYF; cdr3_nt: TGTGCCAGCAGCCCCCTGGTGGGGGGTAGAGTAAACATTCAGTACTTC
v_call: TRBV19; j_call: TRBJ1-1; d_call: .; clone_size: .; cdr3_aa: CASSLTGNTEAFF; cdr3_nt: TGTGCCAGTAGTTTGACAGGGAACACTGAAGCTTTCTTT
v_call: TRBV28; j_call: TRBJ1-1; d_call: .; clone_size: .; cdr3_aa: CASSLGRTLEAEAFF; cdr3_nt: TGTGCCAGCAGCCTAGGGCGGACTCTAGAGGCTGAAGCTTTCTTT
v_call: TRBV2; j_call: TRBJ2-2; d_call: .; clone_size: few; cdr3_aa: CASTESGGGDTGELFF; cdr3_nt: TGTGCCAGCACCGAATCGGGGGGCGGGGACACCGGGGAGCTGTTTTTT
v_call: TRBV7-9; j_call: TRBJ2-1; d_call: .; clone_size: .; cdr3_aa: CASSLAMGQGQFF; cdr3_nt: TGTGCCAGCAGCCTAGCTATGGGCCAGGGGCAGTTCTTC
v_call: TRBV4-2; j_call: TRBJ2-5; d_call: TRBD1; clone_size: once; cdr3_aa: CASSQDLGGGETQYF; cdr3_nt: TGTGCCAGCAGCCAAGATCTAGGGGGCGGAGAGACCCAGTACTTC
v_call: TRBV21-1; j_call: TRBJ1-5; d_call: .; clone_size: .; cdr3_aa: CASSRYRGMGQPQHF; cdr3_nt: TGTGCCAGCAGCAGATACAGGGGTATGGGTCAGCCCCAGCATTTT
v_call: TRBV21-1; j_call: TRBJ1-5; d_call: .; clone_size: .; cdr3_aa: CASSKYRGINQPQHF; cdr3_nt: TGTGCCAGCAGCAAATACCGGGGTATAAATCAGCCCCAGCATTTT
v_call: TRBV9; j_call: TRBJ1-4; d_call: .; clone_size: once; cdr3_aa: CASSSEGGFETTNEKLFF; cdr3_nt: TGTGCCAGCAGCTCCGAGGGGGGGTTTGAAACCACTAATGAAAAACTGTTTTTT
v_call: TRBV19; j_call: TRBJ1-5; d_call: TRBD1; clone_size: .; cdr3_aa: CASSMGDRGNQPQHF; cdr3_nt: TGTGCCAGTAGTATGGGGGACAGGGGCAATCAGCCCCAGCATTTT
v_call: TRBV28; j_call: TRBJ1-1; d_call: .; clone_size: .; cdr3_aa: CASGGGLSTEAFF; cdr3_nt: TGTGCCAGCGGGGGAGGGTTGAGCACTGAAGCTTTCTTT
v_call: TRBV28; j_call: TRBJ1-2; d_call: .; clone_size: .; cdr3_aa: CASSRPGASNYGYTF; cdr3_nt: TGTGCCAGCAGTCGACCTGGAGCTTCTAACTATGGCTACACCTTC
v_call: TRBV6-1; j_call: TRBJ1-1; d_call: .; clone_size: .; cdr3_aa: CASSLLQETEAFF; cdr3_nt: TGTGCCAGCAGTCTCTTACAGGAAACTGAAGCTTTCTTT
v_call: TRBV28; j_call: TRBJ1-5; d_call: .; clone_size: .; cdr3_aa: CASGQVSNQPQHF; cdr3_nt: TGTGCCAGCGGGCAGGTGAGCAATCAGCCCCAGCATTTT
v_call: TRBV7-2; j_call: TRBJ2-1; d_call: TRBD2; clone_size: .; cdr3_aa: CASSSGTRNYNEQFF; cdr3_nt: TGTGCCAGCAGTTCCGGGACTAGGAACTACAATGAGCAGTTCTTC
v_call: TRBV9; j_call: TRBJ2-1; d_call: .; clone_size: .; cdr3_aa: CASSVGRVGNEQFF; cdr3_nt: TGTGCCAGCAGCGTAGGGCGGGTTGGGAATGAGCAGTTCTTC
v_call: TRBV5-4; j_call: TRBJ2-7; d_call: TRBD1; clone_size: .; cdr3_aa: CASSFVGQNYEQYF; cdr3_nt: TGTGCCAGCAGCTTCGTGGGACAGAACTACGAGCAGTACTTC
v_call: TRBV5-4; j_call: TRBJ2-2; d_call: TRBD2; clone_size: .; cdr3_aa: CASSKEGTTNTGELFF; cdr3_nt: TGTGCCAGCAGCAAAGAAGGGACTACGAACACCGGGGAGCTGTTTTTT
v_call: TRBV28; j_call: TRBJ1-1; d_call: TRBD1; clone_size: few; cdr3_aa: CASNPSTGVREAFF; cdr3_nt: TGTGCCAGCAATCCCTCGACAGGGGTAAGGGAAGCTTTCTTT
v_call: TRBV7-2; j_call: TRBJ2-1; d_call: .; clone_size: .; cdr3_aa: CASSIVRDNEQFF; cdr3_nt: TGTGCCAGCAGCATAGTGCGGGACAATGAGCAGTTCTTC
v_call: TRBV7-8; j_call: TRBJ2-1; d_call: TRBD2; clone_size: .; cdr3_aa: CASSPGTSGYNEQFF; cdr3_nt: TGTGCCAGCAGCCCCGGGACTAGCGGCTACAATGAGCAGTTCTTC
v_call: TRBV2; j_call: TRBJ1-5; d_call: .; clone_size: .; cdr3_aa: CASSRSRDNQPQHF; cdr3_nt: TGTGCCAGCAGTCGGAGCAGAGATAATCAGCCCCAGCATTTT
v_call: TRBV6-6; j_call: TRBJ2-7; d_call: .; clone_size: .; cdr3_aa: CASSYRRGMSYEQYF; cdr3_nt: TGTGCCAGCAGTTACAGGAGGGGTATGTCCTACGAGCAGTACTTC
v_call: TRBV9; j_call: TRBJ2-1; d_call: .; clone_size: once; cdr3_aa: CASSVVGLSGEQFF; cdr3_nt: TGTGCCAGCAGCGTAGTCGGACTAAGCGGTGAGCAGTTCTTC
v_call: TRBV20-1; j_call: TRBJ1-2; d_call: .; clone_size: .; cdr3_aa: CSPQGGYTF; cdr3_nt: TGCAGTCCGCAGGGGGGCTACACCTTC
v_call: TRBV19; j_call: TRBJ2-1; d_call: TRBD2; clone_size: once; cdr3_aa: CASRRTSGRPYNEQFF; cdr3_nt: TGTGCCAGTAGGCGAACTAGCGGGAGGCCCTACAATGAGCAGTTCTTC
v_call: TRBV5-6; j_call: TRBJ2-7; d_call: TRBD2; clone_size: .; cdr3_aa: CASNRGGSPHEQYF; cdr3_nt: TGTGCCAGCAACCGGGGCGGGAGTCCCCACGAGCAGTACTTC
v_call: TRBV10-3; j_call: TRBJ1-2; d_call: .; clone_size: once; cdr3_aa: CAISESVAYGYTF; cdr3_nt: TGTGCCATCAGTGAGTCTGTAGCCTATGGCTACACCTTC
v_call: TRBV19; j_call: TRBJ1-5; d_call: .; clone_size: .; cdr3_aa: CASSIRDSNQPQHF; cdr3_nt: TGTGCCAGTAGTATTCGAGATAGCAATCAGCCCCAGCATTTT
v_call: TRBV6-5; j_call: TRBJ2-2; d_call: .; clone_size: .; cdr3_aa: CASSYAGTSITGELFF; cdr3_nt: TGTGCCAGCAGTTACGCCGGGACTTCAATAACCGGGGAGCTGTTTTTT